This T cell receptor beta chain derives from a study of T cell responses to AZD1222 COVID-19 vaccine. Study-wide results and caveats: With two AZD1222 doses given, Spike-specific TCR breadth and depth both rose.

Regarding this clone: What it binds is not known.

Profiled with immunoSEQ multiplex PCR; TCRdb holds only in-frame clones, not every one. The table has around 70,000 clones, around nine tenths seen once. V lost 4 bases and J lost 2, with 13 bases in between. This CDR3 is built from 15 residues. In germline, CDR1 is MRHNA, CDR2 SNTAGT. The receptor was derived from an adult in good health. V is TRBV6-4 and J is TRBJ2-3, with D possibly being TRBD2 (6 bases). Sequencing was performed on peripheral blood, taken on day 0 of AZD1222 vaccination. The CDR3, as DNA: TGTGCCAGCAGTGTTGGACGGGAGCACACAGATACGCAGTATTTT. This gives the protein CASSVGREHTDTQYF.